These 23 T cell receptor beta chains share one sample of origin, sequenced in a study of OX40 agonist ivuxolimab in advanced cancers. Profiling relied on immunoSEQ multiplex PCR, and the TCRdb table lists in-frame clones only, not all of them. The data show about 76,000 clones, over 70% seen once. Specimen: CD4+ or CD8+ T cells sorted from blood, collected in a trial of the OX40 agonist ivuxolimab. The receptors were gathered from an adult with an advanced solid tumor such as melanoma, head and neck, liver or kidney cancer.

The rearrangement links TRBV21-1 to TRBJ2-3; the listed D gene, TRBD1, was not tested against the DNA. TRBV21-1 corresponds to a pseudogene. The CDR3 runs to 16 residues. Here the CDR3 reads CASSGPGQGYTDTQYF. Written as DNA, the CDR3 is TGTGCCAGCAGCGGGCCGGGACAGGGATACACAGATACGCAGTATTTT.

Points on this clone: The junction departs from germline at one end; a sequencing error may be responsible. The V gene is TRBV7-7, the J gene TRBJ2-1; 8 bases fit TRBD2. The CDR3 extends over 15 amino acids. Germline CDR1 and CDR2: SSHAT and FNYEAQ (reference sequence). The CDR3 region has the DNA TGTGCTAGCAGCAAAGGTCCGGCGGGGGGCAATGAGCAGTTCTTC. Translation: CASSKGPAGGNEQFF. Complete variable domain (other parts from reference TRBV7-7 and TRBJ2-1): GAGVSQSPRYKVTKRGQDVTLRCDPISSHATLYWYQQALGQGPEFLTYFNYEAQPDKSGLPSDRFSAERPEGSISTLTIQRTEQRDSAMYRCASSKGPAGGNEQFFGPGTRLTVL.

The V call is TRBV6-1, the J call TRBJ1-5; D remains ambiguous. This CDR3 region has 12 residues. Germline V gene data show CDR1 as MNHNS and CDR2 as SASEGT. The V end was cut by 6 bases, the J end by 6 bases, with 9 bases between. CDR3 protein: CASSLNSQPQHF. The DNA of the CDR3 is TGTGCCAGCAGCCTAAACAGTCAGCCCCAGCATTTT.

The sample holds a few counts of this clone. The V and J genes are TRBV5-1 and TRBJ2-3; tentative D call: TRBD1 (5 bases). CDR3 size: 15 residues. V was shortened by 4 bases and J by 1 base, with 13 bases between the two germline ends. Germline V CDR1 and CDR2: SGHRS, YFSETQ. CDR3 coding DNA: TGCGCCAGCAGCCAGGGTGAAGGGGGCACAGATACGCAGTATTTT. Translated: CASSQGEGGTDTQYF.

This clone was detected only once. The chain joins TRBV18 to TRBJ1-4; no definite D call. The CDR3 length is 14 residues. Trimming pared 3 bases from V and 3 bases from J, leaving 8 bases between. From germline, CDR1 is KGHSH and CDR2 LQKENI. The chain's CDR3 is CASSPGSPNEKLFF. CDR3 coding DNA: TGTGCCAGCTCACCGGGCTCACCTAATGAAAAACTGTTTTTT.

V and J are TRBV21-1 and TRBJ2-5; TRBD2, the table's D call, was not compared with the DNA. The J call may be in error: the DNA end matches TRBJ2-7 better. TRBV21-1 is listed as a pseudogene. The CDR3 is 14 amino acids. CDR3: CASSPREGGYEQYF. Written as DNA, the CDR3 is TGTGCCAGCAGCCCCCGGGAGGGGGGCTACGAGCAGTACTTC.

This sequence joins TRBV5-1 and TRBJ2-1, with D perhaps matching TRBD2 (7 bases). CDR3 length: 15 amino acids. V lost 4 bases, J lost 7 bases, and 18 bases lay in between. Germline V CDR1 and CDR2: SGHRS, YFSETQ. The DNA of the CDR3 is TGCGCCAGCAGCCTCACCGCGGAGGGGGGGAATGAGCAGTTCTTC. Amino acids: CASSLTAEGGNEQFF. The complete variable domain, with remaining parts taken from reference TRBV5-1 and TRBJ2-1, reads KAGVTQTPRYLIKTRGQQVTLSCSPISGHRSVSWYQQTPGQGLQFLFEYFSETQRNKGNFPGRFSGRQFSNSRSEMNVSTLELGDSALYLCASSLTAEGGNEQFFGPGTRLTVL.

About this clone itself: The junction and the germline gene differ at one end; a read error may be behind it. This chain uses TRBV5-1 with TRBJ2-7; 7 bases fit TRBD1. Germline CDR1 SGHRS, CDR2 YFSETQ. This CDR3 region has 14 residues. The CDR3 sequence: CAGSRDSNNYEQYF. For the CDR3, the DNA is TGCGCCGGCAGCAGGGACAGCAACAACTACGAGCAGTACTTC.

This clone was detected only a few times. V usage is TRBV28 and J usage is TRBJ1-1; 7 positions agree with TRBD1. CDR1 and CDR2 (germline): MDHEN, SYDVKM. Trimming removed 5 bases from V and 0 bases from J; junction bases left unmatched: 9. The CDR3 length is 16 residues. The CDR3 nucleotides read TGTGCCAGCAGTCCGTCGGGACAGCTCATGAACACTGAAGCTTTCTTT. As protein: CASSPSGQLMNTEAFF. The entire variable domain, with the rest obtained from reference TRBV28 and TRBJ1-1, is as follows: DVKVTQSSRYLVKRTGEKVFLECVQDMDHENMFWYRQDPGLGLRLIYFSYDVKMKEKGDIPEGYSVSREKKERFSLILESASTNQTSMYLCASSPSGQLMNTEAFFGQGTRLTVV.

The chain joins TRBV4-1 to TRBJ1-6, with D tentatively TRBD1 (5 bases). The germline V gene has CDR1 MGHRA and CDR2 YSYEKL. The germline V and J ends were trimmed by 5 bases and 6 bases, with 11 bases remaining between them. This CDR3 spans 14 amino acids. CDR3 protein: CASSIGGVNSPLHF. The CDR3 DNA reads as TGCGCCAGCAGCATTGGGGGGGTTAATTCACCCCTCCACTTT.

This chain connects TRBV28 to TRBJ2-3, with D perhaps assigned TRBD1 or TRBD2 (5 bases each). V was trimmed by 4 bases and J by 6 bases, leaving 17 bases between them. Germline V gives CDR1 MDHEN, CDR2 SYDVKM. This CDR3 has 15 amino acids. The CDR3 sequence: CASSSGATAGDTQYF. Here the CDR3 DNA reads TGTGCCAGCAGTTCCGGGGCAACGGCCGGGGATACGCAGTATTTT.

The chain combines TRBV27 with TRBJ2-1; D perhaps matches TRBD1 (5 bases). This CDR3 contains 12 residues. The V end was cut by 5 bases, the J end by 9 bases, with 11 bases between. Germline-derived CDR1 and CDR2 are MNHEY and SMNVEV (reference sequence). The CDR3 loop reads CASSTRQGEQFF. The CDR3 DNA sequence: TGTGCCAGCAGTACACGTCAGGGTGAGCAGTTCTTC.

CDR3 DNA sequence: TGTGCCAGTAGTATAGTCTGGGGACAGGGGGCCTCCTATGGCTACACCTTC. It codes for CASSIVWGQGASYGYTF. This chain joins TRBV19 and TRBJ1-2; 12 bases are shared with TRBD1. This CDR3 has 17 amino acids. The ends lost 1 base at V and 4 bases at J; junction bases unmatched: 7. The germline gives CDR1 LNHDA, CDR2 SQIVND (reference sequence).

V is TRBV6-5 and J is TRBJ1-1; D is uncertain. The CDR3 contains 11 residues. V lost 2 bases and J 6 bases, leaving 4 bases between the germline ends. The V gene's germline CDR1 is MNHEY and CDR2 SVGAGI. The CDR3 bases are TGTGCCAGCAGTTACGGCGCTGAAGCTTTCTTT. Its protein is CASSYGAEAFF.

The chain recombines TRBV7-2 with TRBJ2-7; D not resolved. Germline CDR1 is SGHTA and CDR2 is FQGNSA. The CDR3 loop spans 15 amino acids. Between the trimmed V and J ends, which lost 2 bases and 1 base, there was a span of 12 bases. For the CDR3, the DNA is TGTGCCAGCAGCTTAACCTATGCAGCATCCTACGAGCAGTACTTC. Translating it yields CASSLTYAASYEQYF.

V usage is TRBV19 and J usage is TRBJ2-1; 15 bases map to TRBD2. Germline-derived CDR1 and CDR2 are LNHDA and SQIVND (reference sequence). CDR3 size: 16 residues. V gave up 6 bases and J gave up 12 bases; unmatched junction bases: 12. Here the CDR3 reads CASRLRTSGRAGPQFF. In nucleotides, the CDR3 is TGTGCCAGTAGACTACGGACTAGCGGGAGGGCCGGCCCGCAGTTCTTC.

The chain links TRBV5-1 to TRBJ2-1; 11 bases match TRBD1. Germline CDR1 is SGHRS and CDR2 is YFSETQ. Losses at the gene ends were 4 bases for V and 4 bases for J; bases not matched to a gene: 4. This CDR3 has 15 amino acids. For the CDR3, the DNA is TGCGCCAGCAGCCGCGGACAGGGGGCTTACAATGAGCAGTTCTTC. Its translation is CASSRGQGAYNEQFF.

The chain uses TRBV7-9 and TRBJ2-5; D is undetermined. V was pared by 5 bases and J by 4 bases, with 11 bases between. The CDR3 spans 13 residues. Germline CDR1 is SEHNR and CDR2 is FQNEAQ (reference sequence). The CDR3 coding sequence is TGTGCCAGCAGCCCTAGAGTGGGAGAGACCCAGTACTTC. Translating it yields CASSPRVGETQYF.

In DNA, the CDR3 is TGCAGCGTTGTGACGGGAAACACCATATATTTT. It specifies CSVVTGNTIYF. The chain combines TRBV29-1 with TRBJ1-3; D gene unclear. This CDR3 region has 11 residues. CDR1 SQVTM and CDR2 ANQGSEA come from the germline V gene. The V gene lost 4 bases and the J gene lost 4 bases, with 5 bases spanning the gap. Based on the CDR3 plus reference TRBV29-1 and TRBJ1-3, the full variable domain is SAVISQKPSRDICQRGTSLTIQCQVDSQVTMMFWYRQQPGQSLTLIATANQGSEATYESGFVIDKFPISRPNLTFSTLTVSNMSPEDSSIYLCSVVTGNTIYFGEGSWLTVV.

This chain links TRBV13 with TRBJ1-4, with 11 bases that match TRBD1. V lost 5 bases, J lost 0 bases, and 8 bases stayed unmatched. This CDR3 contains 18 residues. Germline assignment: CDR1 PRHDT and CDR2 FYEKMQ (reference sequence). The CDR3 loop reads CASSAFRDRGSTNEKLFF. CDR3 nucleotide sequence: TGTGCCAGCAGCGCCTTCCGGGACAGGGGGTCAACTAATGAAAAACTGTTTTTT.

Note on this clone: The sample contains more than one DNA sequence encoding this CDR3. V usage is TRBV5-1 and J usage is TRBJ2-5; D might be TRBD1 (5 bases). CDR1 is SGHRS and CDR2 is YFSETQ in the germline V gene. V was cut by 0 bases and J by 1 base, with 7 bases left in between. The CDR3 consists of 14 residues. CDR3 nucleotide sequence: TGCGCCAGCAGCTTGGGTGGGGCCCAAGAGACCCAGTACTTC. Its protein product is CASSLGGAQETQYF.

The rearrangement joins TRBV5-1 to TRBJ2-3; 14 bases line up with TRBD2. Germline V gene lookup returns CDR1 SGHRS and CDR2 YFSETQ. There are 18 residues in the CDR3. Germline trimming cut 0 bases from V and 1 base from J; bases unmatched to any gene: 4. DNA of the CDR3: TGCGCCAGCAGCTTGGGACTAGCGGGGGGGCTTGGCACAGATACGCAGTATTTT. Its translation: CASSLGLAGGLGTDTQYF.

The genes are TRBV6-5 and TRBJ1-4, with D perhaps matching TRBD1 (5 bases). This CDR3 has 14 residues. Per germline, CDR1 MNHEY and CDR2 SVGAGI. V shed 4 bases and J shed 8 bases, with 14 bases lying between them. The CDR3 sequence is CASSWDPGKEKLFF. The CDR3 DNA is TGTGCCAGCAGTTGGGACCCTGGCAAAGAAAAACTGTTTTTT.